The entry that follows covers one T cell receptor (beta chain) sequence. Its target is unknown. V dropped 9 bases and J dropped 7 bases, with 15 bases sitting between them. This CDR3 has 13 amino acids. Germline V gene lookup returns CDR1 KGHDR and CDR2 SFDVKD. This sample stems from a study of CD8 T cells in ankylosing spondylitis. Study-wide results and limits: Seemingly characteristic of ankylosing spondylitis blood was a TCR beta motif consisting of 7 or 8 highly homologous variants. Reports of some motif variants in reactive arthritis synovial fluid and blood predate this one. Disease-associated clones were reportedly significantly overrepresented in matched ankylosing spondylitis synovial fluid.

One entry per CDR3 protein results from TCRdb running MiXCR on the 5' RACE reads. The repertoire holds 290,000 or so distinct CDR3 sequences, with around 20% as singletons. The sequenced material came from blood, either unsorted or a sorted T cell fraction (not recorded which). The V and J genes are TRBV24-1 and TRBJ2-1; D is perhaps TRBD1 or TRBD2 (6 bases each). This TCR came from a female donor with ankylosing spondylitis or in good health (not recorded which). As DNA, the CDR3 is TGTGCCACCTCGGGTAGGAGGGGGAATGAGCAGTTCTTC. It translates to CATSGRRGNEQFF.